Detailed here is one T cell receptor beta chain. V dropped 7 bases and J dropped 7; count of bases not matched to a gene: 6. The CDR3 totals 11 residues. Germline CDR1 SQVTM, CDR2 ANQGSEA. The data belong to a study of blood T cell repertoires in COVID-19. The overall study: From the United States, Italy and Spain came samples of acute and convalescent COVID-19. Sample material is recorded as cDNA or gDNA derived from T cells, B-cell-depleted T cells, or PBMCs.

Authors' processing steps: Amplified reference gene primers provided the basis for estimating nucleated cell counts. Data came from immunoSEQ multiplex PCR; TCRdb stores just in-frame clones and leaves some out. The V and J calls and clone size come from that table; D and trimming were worked out from the DNA. The sample shows some 220,000 clones, roughly 85% of them seen only once. The chain employs TRBV29-1 and TRBJ1-1, with 7 bases matching TRBD1. The clonotype comes from a man between 50 and 59 years old who had recovered from COVID-19. The source material was peripheral blood. CDR3 sequence (DNA): TGCAGCGGGGACAGAGAAGATGAAGCTTTCTTT. Its translation is CSGDREDEAFF. Drawing the rest from reference TRBV29-1 and TRBJ1-1, the complete variable domain is SAVISQKPSRDICQRGTSLTIQCQVDSQVTMMFWYRQQPGQSLTLIATANQGSEATYESGFVIDKFPISRPNLTFSTLTVSNMSPEDSSIYLCSGDREDEAFFGQGTRLTVV.